The 24 T cell receptor beta chains given below trace back to one sample, sequenced in a study of T-cell memory formation after mild COVID-19. TCRdb reprocessed the 5' RACE reads via MiXCR and lists one record per CDR3 protein. Among under 600,000 distinct CDR3 sequences listed, less than 25% were seen once. The sample was PBMCs or a T cell subset sorted from them (not recorded which). The receptors stem from an adult woman who had mild COVID-19 (a few samples of this study predate the infection). Cell type and time point are not known.

There are many counts of this clonotype. The rearrangement links TRBV24-1 to TRBJ2-2; 8 positions match TRBD1. The CDR3 consists of 16 residues. The V gene's germline CDR1 is KGHDR and CDR2 SFDVKD. V was clipped by 4 bases and J by 5 bases; unmatched bases: 8. CDR3 nucleotide sequence: TGTGCCACCAGTGACCGAGACAGGGGAGAGACCGGGGAGCTGTTTTTT. Its protein is CATSDRDRGETGELFF.

This clonotype has a handful of counts. The V call is TRBV6-2 or TRBV6-3, the J call TRBJ1-1; the match to TRBD1 covers 8 bases. Looked up from germline, CDR1 is MNHEY and CDR2 is SVGEGT. Trimming cost V 7 bases and J 3 bases; bases outside gene matches: 22. This CDR3 region has 19 residues. Written as DNA, the CDR3 is TGTGCCAGCACCTACGGGGTGGGACAGGTAGGGGACTTGGACACTGAAGCTTTCTTT. This encodes CASTYGVGQVGDLDTEAFF.

This rearrangement joins TRBV29-1 to TRBJ1-1; 7 positions agree with TRBD1. The V and J ends lost 8 bases and 7 bases, in that order; junction bases with no gene match: 13. Germline loops: CDR1 SQVTM, CDR2 ANQGSEA. This CDR3 is built from 13 residues. The CDR3: CSSKTGKGDEAFF. CDR3 nucleotide sequence: TGCAGCTCAAAGACAGGGAAGGGGGATGAAGCTTTCTTT.

The J gene is TRBJ1-1, the V gene TRBV9; no clear D. The CDR3 length is 14 residues. V was cut by 0 bases and J by 0 bases, with 6 bases left in between. The germline CDR1 and CDR2 sequences are SGDLS and YYNGEE. The CDR3 reads CASSVGPMNTEAFF. The CDR3, as DNA: TGTGCCAGCAGCGTAGGACCGATGAACACTGAAGCTTTCTTT.

This clonotype has only a few counts. The rearrangement uses TRBV7-2 and TRBJ2-3; a possible D gene is TRBD2 (5 bases). CDR3 length: 15 amino acids. From germline, CDR1 is SGHTA and CDR2 FQGNSA. Trimming removed 0 bases at V and 1 base at J, with 8 bases between. CDR3 region: CASSLAHGGTDTQYF. The CDR3 nucleotides are TGTGCCAGCAGCTTAGCCCACGGGGGCACAGATACGCAGTATTTT.

V and J are TRBV19 and TRBJ2-1, with 8 nucleotides matching TRBD2. Per germline, CDR1 LNHDA and CDR2 SQIVND (reference sequence). The CDR3 contains 15 residues. Germline trimming cut 3 bases from V and 6 bases from J; bases unmatched to any gene: 7. This CDR3 reads CASSMLGLVGNEQFF. The CDR3 DNA is TGTGCCAGTAGTATGTTGGGACTAGTTGGCAATGAGCAGTTCTTC.

The V call is TRBV12-3 or TRBV12-4, the J call TRBJ2-1; perhaps TRBD2 as D (5 bases). Between the trimmed V and J ends, which lost 6 bases and 7 bases, there was a span of 28 bases. There are 18 residues in the CDR3. The CDR3 sequence is CASSSRIPDYRVWNEQFF. CDR3 DNA: TGTGCCAGCAGCTCCCGAATCCCTGACTATCGCGTATGGAATGAGCAGTTCTTC.

This clonotype was counted only a few times. V is TRBV6-5 and J is TRBJ2-1; TRBD2 aligns across 9 bases. CDR3 length: 15 amino acids. J lost 5 bases, V lost 3 bases, and 5 bases had no gene match. The germline V gene encodes CDR1 MNHEY and CDR2 SVGAGI. The CDR3 region is CASSYASGANNEQFF. DNA of the CDR3: TGTGCCAGCAGTTATGCTAGCGGGGCCAACAATGAGCAGTTCTTC.

V usage is TRBV6-6 and J usage is TRBJ2-1; possible D gene TRBD2, 5 bases. Germline CDR1 MNHNY, CDR2 SVGAGI (reference sequence). The CDR3 has 12 amino acids. Trimming removed 5 bases from V and 7 bases from J, with 9 bases in between. The CDR3 bases are TGTGCCAGCAGTCCGGACTGGAATGAGCAGTTCTTC. Protein product: CASSPDWNEQFF.

This clonotype was found a few times. J is TRBJ2-5 and V is TRBV20-1, with D hard to call. The CDR3 consists of 10 residues. The germline V gene has CDR1 DFQATT and CDR2 SNEGSKA (reference sequence). The V and J ends lost 2 bases and 2 bases respectively, with 0 bases between them. The CDR3 DNA reads TGCAGTGCTAGACAAGAGACCCAGTACTTC. It is translated as CSARQETQYF.

The chain carries TRBV5-4 and TRBJ1-2, with unresolved D. The V gene lost 0 bases and the J gene lost 4 bases, with 10 bases spanning the gap. The CDR3 is 14 residues long. CDR1 is SGHNT, CDR2 YYREEE, per germline (reference sequence). CDR3: CASSLAGRGYGYTF. The CDR3 DNA reads TGTGCCAGCAGCTTGGCCGGACGGGGCTATGGCTACACCTTC.

The rearrangement uses TRBV20-1 and TRBJ2-3; 9 bases match TRBD2. This CDR3 comprises 17 residues. Germline CDR1 and CDR2: DFQATT and SNEGSKA (reference sequence). Trimming at V came to 3 bases and at J to 1 base, leaving 11 bases not matched to a gene. This CDR3 reads CSARTAGGQSGTDTQYF. In DNA, the CDR3 is TGCAGTGCTAGGACGGCGGGGGGGCAATCTGGCACAGATACGCAGTATTTT.

This clonotype was recorded once. The chain has TRBV27 and TRBJ2-5; weak D call: TRBD1 (6 bases). Trimming cost V 6 bases and J 3 bases, with 14 bases left between them. CDR1 is MNHEY and CDR2 is SMNVEV in the germline V gene (reference sequence). CDR3 length: 14 residues. The chain's CDR3 is CASSQLGQKETQYF. CDR3 coding DNA: TGTGCCAGCAGCCAACTCGGACAGAAAGAGACCCAGTACTTC.

This clonotype was detected a few times. This chain joins TRBV5-1 and TRBJ2-1; 9 bases agree with TRBD2. Germline V gene lookup returns CDR1 SGHRS and CDR2 YFSETQ. The V segment lost 2 bases and the J segment 7 bases; nucleotides outside the gene matches: 4. CDR3 length: 14 amino acids. CDR3 DNA sequence: TGCGCCAGCAGCTTTGATAGCGGGGGAAATGAGCAGTTCTTC. Its translation: CASSFDSGGNEQFF.

The rearrangement links TRBV29-1 to TRBJ2-1, with D possibly matching TRBD2 (5 bases). V lost 5 bases and J 8 bases, leaving 22 bases between the germline ends. This CDR3 spans 15 amino acids. Germline loops: CDR1 SQVTM, CDR2 ANQGSEA. CDR3 DNA: TGCAGCGTTCCAAACCTACCTGAGCGGATCCATGAGCAGTTCTTC. This sequence encodes CSVPNLPERIHEQFF.

The chain recombines TRBV3-1 with TRBJ2-3; D assignment may be TRBD1 or TRBD2 (5 bases each). The CDR3 loop spans 16 amino acids. Per germline, CDR1 LGHDT and CDR2 YNNKEL (reference sequence). The ends were cut back, 0 bases at V and 4 bases at J, with 14 bases in the middle. This CDR3 is CASSQEEGQGADTQYF. In nucleotides, the CDR3 is TGTGCCAGCAGCCAAGAAGAAGGGCAGGGAGCAGATACGCAGTATTTT.

This clonotype was found once. The gene calls are TRBV2 and TRBJ2-1; 7 bases line up with TRBD2. The CDR3 sequence is 16 residues long. Germline V gene data show CDR1 as SNHLY and CDR2 as FYNNEI. J was trimmed by 4 bases and V by 6 bases; bases with no gene match: 12. CDR3 loop: CASSRGGLADYNEQFF. The CDR3 DNA reads TGTGCCAGCAGCCGAGGCGGCCTAGCGGATTACAATGAGCAGTTCTTC.

The sample holds a few counts of this clonotype. V and J are TRBV6-2 or TRBV6-3 and TRBJ2-7; TRBD2 might be the D (5 bases). Germline V CDR1 and CDR2: MNHEY, SVGEGT. The CDR3 runs 14 residues. Trimming removed 0 bases from V and 3 bases from J, with 9 bases in between. CDR3 in amino acids: CASSYSKRDYEQYF. CDR3 bases: TGTGCCAGCAGTTACTCGAAACGGGACTACGAGCAGTACTTC.

Only a few counts were recorded for this clonotype. The chain joins TRBV7-6 to TRBJ2-3, with unresolved D. The length of the CDR3 is 13 residues. Trimming stripped 3 bases from V and 4 bases from J, with 8 bases between. Germline V CDR1 and CDR2: SGHVS, FNYEAQ. The CDR3 nucleotides read TGTGCCAGCAGCTTCTTTTTCGCAGATACGCAGTATTTT. This sequence encodes CASSFFFADTQYF.

This clonotype appeared many times. The rearrangement joins TRBV25-1 to TRBJ2-7; 10 nucleotides line up with TRBD1. Germline CDR1 reads MGHDK; CDR2 reads SYGVNS. V dropped 2 bases and J dropped 3; count of bases not matched to a gene: 10. The CDR3 sequence is 17 residues long. The CDR3 sequence is CASSEGRMTGGSYEQYF. The CDR3 nucleotides read TGTGCCAGCAGTGAAGGGCGAATGACAGGGGGCAGCTACGAGCAGTACTTC.

Only a few counts were recorded for this clonotype. CDR3 DNA sequence: TGCAGCGTTGAAGATTTTACAGACACTGAAGCTTTCTTT. Translated, it gives CSVEDFTDTEAFF. This sequence joins TRBV29-1 and TRBJ1-1; no reliable D call. Per the germline V gene, CDR1 is SQVTM and CDR2 is ANQGSEA. V gave up 0 bases and J gave up 3 bases, with 8 bases separating them. This CDR3 comprises 13 residues.

This chain links TRBV9 with TRBJ2-3; 7 nucleotides align to TRBD2. The CDR3 contains 16 residues. Trimming took 1 base from V and 2 from J; bases not matched to a gene: 7. Germline V gene sequence: CDR1 SGDLS, CDR2 YYNGEE. The CDR3 DNA sequence: TGTGCCAGCAGCGTATCCCCTAGCGGAACCACAGATACGCAGTATTTT. This sequence encodes CASSVSPSGTTDTQYF.

The rearrangement joins TRBV29-1 to TRBJ1-2; no firm D call. CDR3 length: 13 amino acids. V was pared by 3 bases and J by 5 bases, with 13 bases between. Germline values: CDR1 SQVTM, CDR2 ANQGSEA. CDR3 sequence (DNA): TGCAGCGTTGATCCAGGTGGGAGATATGGCTACACCTTC. This gives the protein CSVDPGGRYGYTF. Supplemented by reference TRBV29-1 and TRBJ1-2, the full variable domain reads SAVISQKPSRDICQRGTSLTIQCQVDSQVTMMFWYRQQPGQSLTLIATANQGSEATYESGFVIDKFPISRPNLTFSTLTVSNMSPEDSSIYLCSVDPGGRYGYTFGSGTRLTVV.

The chain recombines TRBV2 with TRBJ1-1; D gene uncertain. V was trimmed by 7 bases and J by 4 bases, leaving 13 bases between them. Germline V gene lookup returns CDR1 SNHLY and CDR2 FYNNEI. The CDR3 totals 13 residues. CDR3 DNA: TGTGCCAGCACCGACCGGGCTGCCACTGAAGCTTTCTTT. Amino acid sequence: CASTDRAATEAFF.